The source of this T cell receptor (beta chain) is a study of cytomegalovirus exposure and HLA in healthy donors (dated by TCRdb to about 2017). Regarding the complete study: According to an earlier analysis of several hundred of the donors, 200 million or so T cells yielded 95 million to 140 million unique TCR beta sequences and about 300 Gb of sequence data. An early release covering about 600 HLA-typed donors comprised approximately 290 gigabases of sequencing data and around 86 million unique TCR sequences. Of the 300 to 450 genotyped donors, approximately 83% fell in the genetic ancestry cluster associated with self-reported Caucasian donors. The study was designed to test whether signatures of past pathogen exposure could be identified by cataloging public T cell receptors. The T cell repertoires of 666 subjects were profiled by immunosequencing and related to cytomegalovirus serostatus. A separate validation cohort of over a hundred different subjects was used in addition to the roughly 620-subject first cohort. High-throughput TCR immunosequencing, statistical association of individual TCRs with disease status, and machine learning were combined to predict cytomegalovirus infection status. A later analysis re-analyzed previously published TCR beta repertoires from 666 donors and added high-resolution HLA genotyping to study TCR occurrence patterns. The later analysis used no new phenotypic data to find candidate immune exposures, relying instead on TCR beta sequences and their occurrence across donors. An earlier analysis of around 580 of the donors used high-throughput TCR beta sequencing to judge whether each TCR beta V gene segment behaved as functional or pseudogenic. Donor age, sex, ethnicity and CMV serostatus were compiled together with the repertoire data. Genome-wide SNP genotypes for about 55% of the roughly 670 donors were used in a later genetic analysis, which treated that subset as a discovery cohort. Every discovery cohort repertoire had been produced on one sequencing platform. HLA typing covered class I and class II loci at four-digit resolution. The number of typed donors differed by locus: 629-630 for A, B, C, DRB1 and DQB1; approximately 530 for DQA1; 606 for DPA1; and some 450 for DPB1. Because of strong linkage in the cohort, four to six DR-DQ haplotypes were treated as single units for association and clustering. Among a few hundred genotyped donors of the cohort, an average of roughly 240,000 unique TCR beta nucleotide sequences were sequenced per donor, 15% to 20% of them non-productive. Paper-wide results and their limitations: In a later analysis, several top co-occurrence clusters were reported to appear linked to parvovirus B19, influenza, CMV and Epstein-Barr virus. Compared with equally common non-associated chains, HLA-associated TCR beta chains in a later analysis were more clonally expanded and had lower generation probabilities. A total of roughly 160 TCR beta chains were listed by the study as associated with cytomegalovirus. Across donors, most TCR sequences were observed very rarely, whereas some public TCRs were present in many individuals. At a false discovery rate of 0.05, a later analysis linked around 17,000 TCR beta sequences to specific HLA alleles. Most CMV-associated TCR beta chains appeared to be HLA-restricted in a later analysis, and the HLA associations seemed to be driven largely by CMV exposure. Correlated functional status among segregating V segments might reflect linkage disequilibrium, but an unknown experimental factor could not be ruled out. A further reported finding was that TCR beta sequences accurately predicted the HLA-A and HLA-B alleles for most subjects in the first cohort. Assigning TCR associations to individual alleles was difficult when HLA alleles, especially DR and DQ, strongly co-occurred. In a later analysis, the rate of TCR association differed among HLA loci, with DRB1 alleles having the most associated TCRs and HLA-C alleles having the fewest. In a later genetic analysis, fewer N-insertions in productive TCRs were reported among donors in an Asian-associated ancestry cluster than the approximately 670-donor mean. The cohort was sequenced for TCR beta chains only, and without alpha or paired-chain data the features that could be detected were limited. Broadly in line with IMGT annotations, most TCR beta V segments showed up in productive rearrangements about 90% or about 30% of the time in an earlier analysis of 450 to 600 of the donors. A group of highly shared sequence variants was considered likely to be a technical artifact of the sequencing pipeline. A few of the identified cytomegalovirus-associated TCR beta chains were confirmed in vitro to be specific for cytomegalovirus antigens. According to the authors, the approach could potentially be generalized to other disease states and immunological phenotypes. Some IMGT-functional V segments, including TRBV6-2 and TRBV6-3, could not be distinguished by the 87-base-pair reads and were therefore excluded. Because counts were too low, seventeen rarely observed V segments, including chromosome 9 orphons, were left out of the earlier analysis of 587 of the donors. Roughly uniform sequencing depth across donors was assumed in presence/absence analyses, although this assumption may not hold. Immune exposure information for the cohort was limited to CMV serostatus. Because HLA typing was unavailable for some donors at each locus, only the typed subset was used in association tests. The classifier was reported to diagnose cytomegalovirus status with high specificity and sensitivity in both the original and validation cohorts. An association between a missense DCLRE1C variant and V-gene and J-gene trimming of TCR beta chains was found in a later genetic analysis and replicated in an independent cohort.

In total, just over 650 healthy bone marrow donors made up the cohort. Cohort members were all nominally healthy when sampled, although unrecorded immune exposures were likely present. The donor tested CMV seropositive, placing the donor among the approximately 290 seropositive members of the cohort. Each donor provided a peripheral blood sample, and peripheral blood mononuclear cells were used for TCR beta sequencing. Genomic DNA extraction from the blood cell samples was performed with the Qiagen DNeasy Blood Extraction Kit. From its cysteine to its phenylalanine, the CDR3 spans 13 amino acids. Only CDR3 DNA is held: 39 bases, read in frame from base 1. V is shortened by 3 bases, J by 4 bases, and the region joining them spans 9 bases. The germline V gene provides CDR1 SGHTA and CDR2 FQGNSA. The library relied on the immunoSEQ multiplex PCR assay. A mixture of 60 forward primers for TCR Vbeta segments and 13 reverse primers for TCR Jbeta segments was used in the multiplex PCR. The CDR3 region of rearranged TCR beta genes was amplified from genomic DNA by a multiplex PCR assay. The Illumina HiSeq System was used to sequence the amplified TCR beta libraries as 87-base-pair reads. The paper's processing steps were these. A later analysis tallied 70 million to 100 million unique TCR beta chains across the 640 or so repertoires, and approximately 12 million of those chains were shared by two or more donors. Raw reads were error-corrected and collapsed into unique sequences by a nearest-neighbor algorithm in which closely related sequences were merged to remove PCR and sequencing errors. V, D and J gene segments were assigned by aligning CDR3 sequences to IMGT reference sequences. For a sequence to be retained, a match of at least six nucleotides was required to both a V gene segment and a J gene segment. A rearrangement was called productive if the CDR3 had no stop codons and remained in frame with V and J, and every other rearrangement was called non-productive. Following IMGT convention, CDR3 was defined as the stretch from the second conserved V-encoded cysteine to the conserved J-encoded phenylalanine. The earlier analysis of about 640 of the donors excluded any sequence lacking an unambiguous match to a single V gene segment. An earlier analysis of several hundred of the donors called V segments functional above 56.7% productive rearrangements and segregating when the between-donor standard deviation exceeded 5%. A statistical classification framework was built to diagnose cytomegalovirus status from the catalog of TCR beta chain sequences. A later analysis assigned V and J genes by comparing TCR nucleotide sequences with IMGT/GENE-DB human TR gene sequences. Using the TCRdist pipeline, a later analysis assigned CDR3 sequences along with most-parsimonious VDJ recombination scenarios. In a later analysis, each TCR beta chain was defined by its CDR3 amino acid sequence together with its V-gene family, and reads without a unique V-gene family were excluded. To address suspected cross-contamination and a sequencing artifact, a later analysis removed around 600 highly shared, low-generation-probability nucleotide sequences. In a later analysis, a clonal expansion index was calculated for each public chain from normalized within-repertoire ranks of inferred template counts. Generation probabilities in a later analysis came from a VDJ recombination model fitted to out-of-frame rearrangements, and those results were checked against IGoR. In a later analysis, TCR-TCR, TCR-HLA and TCR-CMV co-occurrence was scored with hypergeometric tests, and a repertoire-size bias correction was applied to TCR pairs. To estimate false discovery rates, a later analysis permuted the HLA or CMV assignments 20 times. In a later analysis, co-occurring TCRs were grouped using DBSCAN, and TCRdist sequence similarity was added for clustering within HLA-allele-positive subsets. Co-occurrence clustering excluded repertoires with fewer than 30,000 or more than 120,000 public chains, plus five with anomalous nucleotide sharing. The source is immuneACCESS, and TCRdb retained only in-frame sequences with V and J called. Part of the clones is not carried over; for the studies checked, unresolved V genes explain less than half of this, and the remainder is unexplained. The DNA gave D and trimming, while V, J and clone size come from that table. The sample's clone listing holds 200,000 to 250,000 clones. The ten top clones hold roughly 1.2% of the sample.

Notes on this clone: The antigen it recognizes is unknown.

The material sequenced was PBMCs. The clonotype comes from a girl aged 2-10 years in good health and CMV-seropositive. In this chain, TRBV7-2 is recombined with TRBJ1-1; the D gene is unclear. The CDR3 amino acid sequence is: CASSLNRGTEAFF. The DNA sequence is TGTGCCAGCAGCTTGAATCGGGGCACTGAAGCTTTCTTT.